A single sample is the source of the 23 T cell receptor beta chains below, sequenced in a study of cytomegalovirus exposure and HLA in healthy donors. In the PCR, 60 Vbeta and 13 Jbeta primers were used. Using immunoSEQ multiplex PCR, the repertoire was profiled, and TCRdb retains in-frame clones only, with some absent. The top ten clones hold about 1.3% of a sample with approximately 160,000 clones, approximately 77% of them seen once. The sample comprised PBMCs. These receptors were collected from a man younger than 30 in good health and CMV-seronegative.

The chain combines TRBV21-1 with TRBJ2-2; TRBD1, the table's D call, was not compared with the DNA. TRBV21-1 is a listed pseudogene. This CDR3 spans 17 amino acids. The CDR3 sequence is CASSFTGGTENTGELFF. The CDR3 DNA reads TGTGCCAGCAGCTTTACAGGGGGGACAGAGAACACCGGGGAGCTGTTTTTT.

A word on this clone: The germline gene is not matched at one end of the junction; a read error may be the cause. This chain uses TRBV20-1 with TRBJ2-7; TRBD2 agrees at 7 bases. The CDR3 extends over 8 amino acids. CDR1 DFQATT and CDR2 SNEGSKA come from the germline V gene (reference sequence). The CDR3 DNA reads as TGCAGTGCTATGGGGGGGTTGTTC. It is translated as CSAMGGLF.

The V and J genes are TRBV5-6 and TRBJ2-5, with 10 nucleotides matching TRBD2. Trimming cost V 4 bases and J 3 bases; bases outside gene matches: 3. CDR1 and CDR2 (germline): SGHDT, YYEEEE. The CDR3 is made up of 14 amino acids. CDR3 sequence reads: CASSPTSGEETQYF. The DNA for the CDR3 is TGTGCCAGCAGCCCCACTAGCGGGGAAGAGACCCAGTACTTC.

J is TRBJ2-7 and V is TRBV11-2, with D unresolved. Germline V gene sequence: CDR1 SGHAT, CDR2 FQNNGV. The CDR3 runs to 14 residues. V was clipped by 2 bases and J by 4 bases, with 12 bases between them. The CDR3 DNA follows: TGTGCCAGCAGCTTACATAGAGCGCTATACGAGCAGTACTTC. Its translation: CASSLHRALYEQYF.

The chain joins TRBV7-9 to TRBJ2-7; 10 bases are shared with TRBD2. CDR3 length equals 13 residues. In germline, CDR1 is SEHNR, CDR2 FQNEAQ (reference sequence). V dropped 5 bases and J dropped 6; count of bases not matched to a gene: 4. CDR3 DNA sequence: TGTGCCAGCAGCATCGGACTAGCGGTCGAGCAGTACTTC. Translation: CASSIGLAVEQYF.

The gene calls are TRBV6-1 and TRBJ1-2; D gene ambiguous. Germline CDR1 MNHNS, CDR2 SASEGT. Trimming pared 3 bases from V and 4 bases from J, leaving 21 bases between. The CDR3 sequence is 17 residues long. For the CDR3, the DNA is TGTGCCAGCAGTGAGGGCCTCTCCAAAGCGGCGGTCTATGGCTACACCTTC. Translated: CASSEGLSKAAVYGYTF.

V usage is TRBV18 and J usage is TRBJ2-2; 10 nucleotides agree with TRBD2. In germline, CDR1 is KGHSH, CDR2 LQKENI. The CDR3 totals 19 residues. With 6 bases clipped from V and 3 bases from J, the junction kept 16 bases outside the gene matches. CDR3 sequence: CASSRFEREGRLYTGELFF. The CDR3 DNA sequence: TGTGCCAGCTCCCGGTTCGAGCGGGAGGGCCGACTTTACACCGGGGAGCTGTTTTTT. The variable domain in full, completed from reference TRBV18 and TRBJ2-2, reads NAGVMQNPRHLVRRRGQEARLRCSPMKGHSHVYWYRQLPEEGLKFMVYLQKENIIDESGMPKERFSAEFPKEGPSILRIQQVVRGDSAAYFCASSRFEREGRLYTGELFFGEGSRLTVL.

This rearrangement joins TRBV12-5 to TRBJ1-1, with no clear D. Germline CDR1 LGHNT, CDR2 FRNRAP. The CDR3 spans 16 residues. The V end was cut by 3 bases, the J end by 0 bases, with 14 bases between. In DNA form, the CDR3 reads TGTGCTAGTGGTTTCTACACGGGAATAATGAACACTGAAGCTTTCTTT. Amino acids: CASGFYTGIMNTEAFF.

J is TRBJ2-7 and V is TRBV28, with TRBD1 matching over 9 bases. V shed 5 bases, J shed 2 bases, and the junction held 7 bases outside the gene matches. Germline V gene data show CDR1 as MDHEN and CDR2 as SYDVKM. This CDR3 is built from 15 residues. The CDR3 region has the DNA TGTGCCAGCAGTGGGCCGGGACAGGGCGCCTACGAGCAGTACTTC. It encodes CASSGPGQGAYEQYF.

This clone was found once. The sample has other DNA sequences that encode this CDR3 too. CDR3 region: CASSEAFPRLAYETQYF. As DNA, the CDR3 is TGTGCCAGCAGTGAAGCATTTCCGAGGCTAGCCTACGAGACCCAGTACTTC. The chain combines TRBV2 with TRBJ2-5; the D gene is possibly TRBD2 (5 bases). Trimming pared 0 bases from V and 5 bases from J, leaving 19 bases between. In germline, CDR1 is SNHLY, CDR2 FYNNEI. The CDR3 consists of 17 residues.

The V and J genes are TRBV4-3 and TRBJ2-2, with 8 bases aligning to TRBD1. This CDR3 comprises 16 residues. Trimming took 6 bases from V and 1 from J; bases not matched to a gene: 7. CDR1 and CDR2 (germline): LGHNA, YSLEER. CDR3: CASSRRGQVNTGELFF. The CDR3 region has the DNA TGCGCCAGCAGTAGAAGGGGACAGGTGAACACCGGGGAGCTGTTTTTT.

This clone was observed a handful of times. This chain links TRBV9 with TRBJ2-1; D is undetermined. V lost 4 bases, J lost 7 bases, and 18 bases lay in between. There are 15 residues in the CDR3. Per germline, CDR1 SGDLS and CDR2 YYNGEE. CDR3 region: CASSSRVTPRNEQFF. The CDR3 coding sequence is TGTGCCAGCAGCAGCCGGGTCACCCCGCGGAATGAGCAGTTCTTC.

The chain employs TRBV7-2 and TRBJ2-2; D is perhaps TRBD2 (6 bases). Germline-derived CDR1 and CDR2 are SGHTA and FQGNSA. V lost 5 bases and J lost 4, with 14 bases in between. There are 15 residues in the CDR3. CDR3 sequence: CASSPAFSGTGELFF. DNA for the CDR3: TGTGCCAGCAGCCCAGCTTTTAGCGGCACCGGGGAGCTGTTTTTT.

The chain has TRBV29-1 and TRBJ2-1; D is perhaps TRBD1 (6 bases). Germline assignment: CDR1 SQVTM and CDR2 ANQGSEA. The ends were cut back, 6 bases at V and 0 bases at J, with 21 bases in the middle. The CDR3 covers 17 residues. CDR3 in amino acids: CSVRPMLGAGSYNEQFF. The CDR3 region has the DNA TGCAGCGTAAGACCGATGTTGGGGGCGGGCTCCTACAATGAGCAGTTCTTC.

The chain recombines TRBV19 with TRBJ2-7; 10 bases are a match to TRBD2. The CDR3 totals 14 residues. Germline V gene data show CDR1 as LNHDA and CDR2 as SQIVND (reference sequence). Trimming took 5 bases from V and 6 from J; bases not matched to a gene: 7. The CDR3 reads CASSPTSGIAEQYF. CDR3 coding DNA: TGTGCCAGTAGTCCCACTAGCGGGATTGCCGAGCAGTACTTC. Full variable domain (missing parts from reference TRBV19 and TRBJ2-7): DGGITQSPKYLFRKEGQNVTLSCEQNLNHDAMYWYRQDPGQGLRLIYYSQIVNDFQKGDIAEGYSVSREKKESFPLTVTSAQKNPTAFYLCASSPTSGIAEQYFGPGTRLTVT.

This rearrangement joins TRBV27 to TRBJ1-2, with a tentative D call TRBD1 (6 bases). The CDR3 is made up of 15 amino acids. CDR1 and CDR2 (germline): MNHEY, SMNVEV (reference sequence). Between the trimmed V and J ends, which lost 4 bases and 5 bases, there was a span of 17 bases. The chain's CDR3 is CASSSSGEGGYGYTF. CDR3 DNA sequence: TGTGCCAGCAGTTCCTCAGGGGAGGGAGGATATGGCTACACCTTC.

This chain uses TRBV19 with TRBJ2-1; 10 bases match TRBD1. The CDR3 length is 15 residues. With 7 bases clipped from V and 6 bases from J, the junction kept 9 bases outside the gene matches. Germline CDR1 is LNHDA and CDR2 is SQIVND (reference sequence). In DNA form, the CDR3 reads TGTGCCAGTACCCGGTGGGGACAGGGGTTCAATGAGCAGTTCTTC. Translated: CASTRWGQGFNEQFF.

This clone has only a few counts. V gene TRBV9 combines with J gene TRBJ2-1; no definite D call. V lost 4 bases, J lost 5 bases, and 13 bases lay in between. CDR3 length: 14 residues. CDR1 is SGDLS and CDR2 is YYNGEE in the germline V gene. The CDR3 DNA reads TGTGCCAGCAGCCCTTGGCCGGGTCACAATGAGCAGTTCTTC. Amino acids: CASSPWPGHNEQFF.

The chain uses TRBV5-8 and TRBJ2-5, with 8 bases identical to TRBD1. Trimming cost V 3 bases and J 13 bases; bases outside gene matches: 5. Germline CDR1 and CDR2: SGHTS and YDEGEE. This CDR3 is 11 amino acids long. CDR3 residues: CASSYGTGGYF. CDR3 DNA sequence: TGTGCCAGCAGCTACGGGACAGGCGGGTACTTC.

Remarks on this clone: A much larger clone is a single base away; this may be a read error. The J gene is TRBJ1-1, the V gene TRBV10-3; 7 bases line up with TRBD1. This CDR3 spans 13 amino acids. V was clipped by 4 bases and J by 1 base; unmatched bases: 0. CDR1 is ENHRY and CDR2 is SYGVKD in the germline V gene. The CDR3 here is CAISGQGNTEAFF. In nucleotides, the CDR3 is TGTGCCATCAGTGGACAGGGGAACACTGAAGCTTTCTTT.

This chain links TRBV4-3 with TRBJ2-3; D is uncertain. This CDR3 has 18 residues. In germline, CDR1 is LGHNA, CDR2 YSLEER. With 0 bases removed from V and 0 bases from J, the gap between germline ends came to 16 bases. DNA for the CDR3: TGCGCCAGCAGCCAAGATGGTTACGGCGGCTCTAGCACAGATACGCAGTATTTT. Its protein product is CASSQDGYGGSSTDTQYF.

This chain connects TRBV5-6 to TRBJ1-2; 9 nucleotides line up with TRBD1. The CDR3 is 14 residues long. CDR1 is SGHDT, CDR2 YYEEEE, per germline. V gave up 4 bases and J gave up 2 bases; unmatched junction bases: 3. The CDR3 here is CASSLGQGNYGYTF. Written as DNA, the CDR3 is TGTGCCAGCAGCCTCGGACAGGGGAACTATGGCTACACCTTC.

In this sample, this clone turned up a few times. The genes are TRBV5-4 and TRBJ1-2; tentatively, D is TRBD1 (5 bases). The CDR3 length is 15 residues. CDR1 is SGHNT and CDR2 is YYREEE in the germline V gene (reference sequence). V lost 4 bases and J lost 4, with 17 bases in between. The chain's CDR3 is CASSAGQGLPYGYTF. The CDR3 nucleotides are TGTGCCAGCAGCGCCGGGCAGGGTCTTCCCTATGGCTACACCTTC.